The 32 T cell receptor beta chains below come from one sample, sequenced in a study of beta chain features in type 1 diabetes. The authors reverse transcribed all of the isolated RNA, so sequencing captured expressed TCRB transcripts. Clones were read by immunoSEQ multiplex PCR, and TCRdb kept only the in-frame ones, dropping some. The sample has 860,000 or so clones, roughly a sixth seen once. Sequencing was performed on naive CD4+ T cells from blood. The source is a woman aged 18-29 years in good health.

This chain joins TRBV5-1 and TRBJ2-5, with D maybe TRBD2 (6 bases). With 4 bases removed from V and 4 bases from J, the gap between germline ends came to 14 bases. The CDR3 has 14 residues. Germline CDR1 is SGHRS and CDR2 is YFSETQ. The CDR3 DNA is TGCGCCAGCAGCCAAACGGGAGCGGGAGAGACCCAGTACTTC. Residues: CASSQTGAGETQYF.

The chain employs TRBV19 and TRBJ1-5; TRBD1 agrees at 7 bases. Germline lookup yields CDR1 LNHDA and CDR2 SQIVND (reference sequence). V dropped 7 bases and J dropped 4; count of bases not matched to a gene: 4. This CDR3 is 13 amino acids long. The CDR3 protein is CASNPGGNQPQHF. Written as DNA, the CDR3 is TGTGCCAGTAACCCAGGGGGAAATCAGCCCCAGCATTTT.

This rearrangement joins TRBV5-4 to TRBJ2-1, with 9 bases aligning to TRBD2. J gave up 1 base and V 3 bases, and 8 bases lay outside the gene matches. The germline V gene has CDR1 SGHNT and CDR2 YYREEE (reference sequence). The CDR3 covers 17 residues. The CDR3 nucleotides are TGTGCCAGCAGCTCCCTCATAGCGGGAGAATCCTACAATGAGCAGTTCTTC. Translating gives CASSSLIAGESYNEQFF.

The rearrangement joins TRBV15 to TRBJ2-5; TRBD1 or TRBD2 may be the D gene (5 bases each). The germline V gene encodes CDR1 LNHNV and CDR2 YYDKDF (reference sequence). The CDR3 runs to 14 residues. With 5 bases removed from V and 2 bases from J, the gap between germline ends came to 12 bases. The DNA for the CDR3 is TGTGCCACCAGCGGGGGTTTTGAGCAAGAGACCCAGTACTTC. Amino acid sequence: CATSGGFEQETQYF.

The rearrangement links TRBV10-3 to TRBJ2-7; 8 positions agree with TRBD2. Trimming removed 10 bases from V and 5 bases from J; junction bases left unmatched: 10. This CDR3 comprises 13 residues. CDR1 is ENHRY, CDR2 SYGVKD, per germline. CDR3 region: CATGLAKGHEQYF. CDR3 DNA: TGTGCCACCGGACTAGCTAAAGGCCACGAGCAGTACTTC.

Comment on this clone: This specimen includes other DNA sequences encoding the same CDR3. J is TRBJ2-1 and V is TRBV7-2; D is uncertain. CDR1 and CDR2 (germline): SGHTA, FQGNSA. This CDR3 region has 13 residues. V lost 0 bases, J lost 4 bases, and 4 bases lay in between. The CDR3 sequence: CASSLARYNEQFF. CDR3 nucleotide sequence: TGTGCCAGCAGCTTAGCCCGGTACAATGAGCAGTTCTTC.

The CDR3 coding sequence is TGTGCCAGCAGCTCTGGGGCAAGGGGTTCCGAAGCTTTCTTT. Its translation is CASSSGARGSEAFF. The genes are TRBV11-1 and TRBJ1-1; maybe TRBD1 (5 bases). Trimming left V 4 bases short and J 8 bases short, with 17 bases between. The CDR3 totals 14 residues. Germline values: CDR1 SGHAT, CDR2 FQDESV (reference sequence).

The chain links TRBV18 to TRBJ2-6; unclear D gene. The CDR3 has 14 amino acids. Deletions cut 4 bases from V and 6 bases from J, with 10 bases between. Germline CDR1 reads KGHSH; CDR2 reads LQKENI. The CDR3 nucleotides read TGTGCCAGCTCACTCAGCACGCCGGCCAACGTCCTGACTTTC. This encodes CASSLSTPANVLTF.

This clone was detected only a few times. The chain links TRBV18 to TRBJ2-7; possibly TRBD1 or TRBD2 for D (5 bases each). Trimming took 1 base from V and 2 from J, leaving 9 bases between them. This CDR3 comprises 14 residues. Germline CDR1 KGHSH, CDR2 LQKENI. The CDR3 bases are TGTGCCAGCTCACCACGGGGACCTGCCTACGAGCAGTACTTC. This sequence encodes CASSPRGPAYEQYF.

The V and J genes are TRBV10-3 and TRBJ2-3; 9 nucleotides match TRBD2. J lost 5 bases, V lost 3 bases, and 6 bases had no gene match. The germline CDR1 and CDR2 sequences are ENHRY and SYGVKD. The CDR3 has 15 residues. The CDR3 DNA is TGTGCCATCAGTGATGGCGGGAGGGAGGTAGATACGCAGTATTTT. Translated: CAISDGGREVDTQYF.

This rearrangement joins TRBV19 to TRBJ1-5; D uncertain. The germline V gene encodes CDR1 LNHDA and CDR2 SQIVND (reference sequence). The V and J ends lost 5 bases and 1 base respectively, with 9 bases between them. The CDR3 length is 14 residues. CDR3 residues: CASSRRTSNQPQHF. CDR3 nucleotides: TGTGCCAGTAGTCGTCGCACCAGCAATCAGCCCCAGCATTTT.

This clone was counted a few times. This CDR3 is CASSLYGPSYEQYF. The CDR3 DNA reads TGTGCCAGCAGCTTATACGGCCCCTCCTACGAGCAGTACTTC. This chain links TRBV7-9 with TRBJ2-7; D call uncertain. Per the germline V gene, CDR1 is SEHNR and CDR2 is FQNEAQ (reference sequence). The CDR3 extends over 14 amino acids. Deletions cut 2 bases from V and 0 bases from J, with 8 bases between. The variable domain in full, completed from reference TRBV7-9 and TRBJ2-7, reads DTGVSQNPRHKITKRGQNVTFRCDPISEHNRLYWYRQTLGQGPEFLTYFQNEAQLEKSRLLSDRFSAERPKGSFSTLEIQRTEQGDSAMYLCASSLYGPSYEQYFGPGTRLTVT.

This clone was seen a few times. This chain joins TRBV6-4 and TRBJ2-2; D not resolved. The germline gives CDR1 MRHNA, CDR2 SNTAGT. Trimming stripped 6 bases from V and 7 bases from J, with 15 bases between. The CDR3 spans 14 residues. CDR3 DNA sequence: TGTGCCAGCAGCCTGACTGCCTGGGGCGGGGAGCTGTTTTTT. Its protein product is CASSLTAWGGELFF.

This clone was seen a few times. This chain uses TRBV15 with TRBJ2-3, with 8 bases aligning to TRBD1. Germline CDR1 reads LNHNV; CDR2 reads YYDKDF (reference sequence). CDR3 length equals 14 residues. Losses at the gene ends were 5 bases for V and 1 base for J; bases not matched to a gene: 2. The CDR3 reads CATSSTGGTDTQYF. CDR3 sequence (DNA): TGTGCCACCAGCTCGACAGGGGGCACAGATACGCAGTATTTT.

This clone was seen only a few times. The V gene is TRBV10-3, the J gene TRBJ1-2; D remains ambiguous. The germline V and J ends were trimmed by 1 base and 8 bases, with 11 bases remaining between them. The CDR3 is 13 amino acids. Germline V lookup: CDR1 ENHRY, CDR2 SYGVKD. CDR3 bases: TGTGCCATCAGTGAGTGGACCCCTCCCGGCTACACCTTC. This codes for CAISEWTPPGYTF.

This clone was picked up a small number of times. The V gene is TRBV21-1, the J gene TRBJ1-3. TRBV21-1 has pseudogene status. The CDR3 length is 18 residues. The CDR3 DNA reads as TGTGCCAGCAGCAAAGGGCAGCCGAGCAGACCCTCTGGAAACACCATATATTTT. As protein: CASSKGQPSRPSGNTIYF.

The chain uses TRBV4-1 and TRBJ2-2; TRBD1 agrees at 8 bases. The CDR3 contains 14 residues. From germline, CDR1 is MGHRA and CDR2 YSYEKL. J lost 3 bases, V lost 4 bases, and 1 base had no gene match. Here the CDR3 reads CASSRQGHTGELFF. CDR3 in DNA: TGCGCCAGCAGCCGACAGGGGCACACCGGGGAGCTGTTTTTT.

The chain uses TRBV29-1 and TRBJ2-1, with 7 positions matching TRBD2. CDR3 length equals 14 residues. The ends lost 7 bases at V and 7 bases at J; junction bases unmatched: 13. The V gene's germline CDR1 is SQVTM and CDR2 ANQGSEA. CDR3 amino acids: CSGSLGSGTNEQFF. The CDR3 bases are TGCAGCGGGTCGCTGGGGAGCGGGACTAATGAGCAGTTCTTC.

This clone has just a few counts. The rearrangement joins TRBV4-2 to TRBJ1-5, with 8 bases aligning to TRBD1. The germline V gene has CDR1 LGHNA and CDR2 YNFKEQ. The CDR3 length is 14 residues. The junction had 3 bases not matched to a gene; V was cut back by 1 base and J by 7 bases. CDR3 loop: CASSQGTGSQPQHF. The CDR3 DNA sequence: TGTGCCAGCAGCCAAGGGACAGGGAGCCAGCCCCAGCATTTT.

V gene TRBV20-1 combines with J gene TRBJ1-2; the D is unclear. V lost 5 bases, J lost 3 bases, and 4 bases lay in between. The CDR3 runs 10 residues. Germline values: CDR1 DFQATT, CDR2 SNEGSKA (reference sequence). CDR3 sequence (DNA): TGCAGTGCTCTCCACTATGGCTACACCTTC. Protein sequence: CSALHYGYTF.

The rearrangement joins TRBV23-1 to TRBJ2-5; 13 positions match TRBD2. TRBV23-1 is noted as an ORF with a role that remains uncertain. The CDR3 loop spans 16 amino acids. The V and J ends lost 11 bases and 2 bases, in that order; junction bases with no gene match: 11. The CDR3 DNA reads TGCGCCTGGTGGACTAGCGGGAGTGCCGGTCAAGAGACCCAGTACTTC. Amino acids: CAWWTSGSAGQETQYF.

The rearrangement joins TRBV5-1 to TRBJ1-3; no definite D call. Trimming cost V 0 bases and J 0 bases, with 13 bases left between them. This CDR3 has 17 amino acids. Germline V gene data show CDR1 as SGHRS and CDR2 as YFSETQ. CDR3 sequence: CASSLAAGPSSGNTIYF. CDR3 in DNA: TGCGCCAGCAGCTTGGCCGCAGGACCTAGCTCTGGAAACACCATATATTTT.

This chain uses TRBV29-1 with TRBJ2-1; TRBD2 matches 7 bases. The germline V gene encodes CDR1 SQVTM and CDR2 ANQGSEA. This CDR3 is 13 amino acids long. Trimming removed 8 bases from V and 4 bases from J; junction bases left unmatched: 8. Here the CDR3 DNA reads TGCAGCATAAGACTAGCAGTATACAATGAGCAGTTCTTC. It specifies CSIRLAVYNEQFF.

V gene TRBV15 combines with J gene TRBJ2-7, with D tentatively TRBD2 (5 bases). V gave up 5 bases and J gave up 3 bases, with 5 bases separating them. This CDR3 spans 11 amino acids. Germline CDR1 LNHNV, CDR2 YYDKDF (reference sequence). CDR3 nucleotides: TGTGCCACCAGCGACTACTACGAGCAGTACTTC. Amino acids: CATSDYYEQYF.

The chain recombines TRBV28 with TRBJ2-6, with TRBD1 as a possible D gene (6 bases). The CDR3 spans 17 residues. Trimming removed 5 bases at V and 1 base at J, with 15 bases between. The V gene's germline CDR1 is MDHEN and CDR2 SYDVKM. This CDR3 reads CASSLATTGSGANVLTF. The DNA of the CDR3 is TGTGCCAGCAGTCTAGCCACCACAGGGTCTGGGGCCAACGTCCTGACTTTC.

This chain connects TRBV10-3 to TRBJ2-5, with no clear D. Trimming took off 6 bases at V and 3 bases at J, with 8 bases between the two ends. The V gene's germline CDR1 is ENHRY and CDR2 SYGVKD. The CDR3 loop spans 12 amino acids. The CDR3 coding sequence is TGTGCCATCAGGGCAGAAGAAGAGACCCAGTACTTC. This gives the protein CAIRAEEETQYF.

This clone appeared a few times. This CDR3 is CASSPDGGYQPQHF. The CDR3 region has the DNA TGTGCCAGCAGCCCTGACGGCGGGTACCAGCCCCAGCATTTT. The V and J genes are TRBV4-2 and TRBJ1-5; D is unclear. V lost 4 bases and J 7 bases, leaving 14 bases between the germline ends. Germline CDR1 reads LGHNA; CDR2 reads YNFKEQ. This CDR3 has 14 amino acids.

This clone came up a few times. The rearrangement joins TRBV7-3 to TRBJ1-1, with D unresolved. Germline values: CDR1 SGHTA, CDR2 FQGTGA. The CDR3 is made up of 13 amino acids. The germline V and J ends were trimmed by 3 bases and 0 bases, with 5 bases remaining between them. This CDR3 reads CASSFSMNTEAFF. Here the CDR3 DNA reads TGTGCCAGCAGCTTTTCCATGAACACTGAAGCTTTCTTT.

This clone has just a few counts. The V call is TRBV7-2, the J call TRBJ2-1; 11 bases line up with TRBD1. Looked up from germline, CDR1 is SGHTA and CDR2 is FQGNSA. With V trimmed by 5 bases and J by 8 bases, 8 bases remained unmatched. This CDR3 comprises 15 residues. In DNA, the CDR3 is TGTGCCAGCAGCGTAGGGGACAGGGGGTTCCATGAGCAGTTCTTC. It encodes CASSVGDRGFHEQFF.

The gene calls are TRBV4-3 and TRBJ2-3; the match to TRBD2 covers 12 bases. CDR1 and CDR2 from the germline V gene are LGHNA and YSLEER. Unmatched junction bases numbered 11, after V lost 8 bases and J lost 5 bases. CDR3 length equals 16 residues. CDR3 loop: CASFLAGGGLEDTQYF. The CDR3 DNA is TGCGCCAGCTTCCTAGCGGGAGGGGGGCTCGAAGATACGCAGTATTTT.

This clone was recorded a few times. V and J are TRBV5-1 and TRBJ1-2, with 7 bases aligning to TRBD1. The CDR3 is 16 residues long. From germline, CDR1 is SGHRS and CDR2 YFSETQ. V trimming: 4 bases; J trimming: 5 bases; junction bases outside the gene matches: 14. CDR3 protein: CASSPTTGVLGYGYTF. In DNA, the CDR3 is TGCGCCAGCAGCCCTACCACAGGGGTCTTAGGATATGGCTACACCTTC.

This chain connects TRBV4-1 to TRBJ2-5, with 7 bases aligning to TRBD2. The CDR3 loop spans 16 amino acids. In germline, CDR1 is MGHRA, CDR2 YSYEKL. V trimming: 0 bases; J trimming: 4 bases; junction bases outside the gene matches: 8. The CDR3 coding sequence is TGCGCCAGCAGCCAAGAGCTCCCGCGGGGGTCAGAGACCCAGTACTTC. Amino acid sequence: CASSQELPRGSETQYF.